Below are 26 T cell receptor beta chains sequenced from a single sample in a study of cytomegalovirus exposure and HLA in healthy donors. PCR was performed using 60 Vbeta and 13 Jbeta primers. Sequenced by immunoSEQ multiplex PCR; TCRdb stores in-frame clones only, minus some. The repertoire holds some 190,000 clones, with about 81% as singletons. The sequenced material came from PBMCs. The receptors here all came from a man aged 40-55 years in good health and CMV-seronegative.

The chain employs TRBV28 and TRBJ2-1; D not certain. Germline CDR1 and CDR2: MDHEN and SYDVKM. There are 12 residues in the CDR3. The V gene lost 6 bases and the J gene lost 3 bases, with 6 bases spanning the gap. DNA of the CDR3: TGTGCCAGCAGCCGAGTCTACAATGAGCAGTTCTTC. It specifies CASSRVYNEQFF. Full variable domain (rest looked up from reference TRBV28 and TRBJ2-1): DVKVTQSSRYLVKRTGEKVFLECVQDMDHENMFWYRQDPGLGLRLIYFSYDVKMKEKGDIPEGYSVSREKKERFSLILESASTNQTSMYLCASSRVYNEQFFGPGTRLTVL.

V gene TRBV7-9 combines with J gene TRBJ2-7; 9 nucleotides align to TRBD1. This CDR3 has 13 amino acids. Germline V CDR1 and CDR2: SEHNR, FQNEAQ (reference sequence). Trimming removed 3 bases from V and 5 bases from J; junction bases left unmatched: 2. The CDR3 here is CASSFGQGNEQYF. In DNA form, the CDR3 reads TGTGCCAGCAGCTTTGGACAGGGGAACGAGCAGTACTTC.

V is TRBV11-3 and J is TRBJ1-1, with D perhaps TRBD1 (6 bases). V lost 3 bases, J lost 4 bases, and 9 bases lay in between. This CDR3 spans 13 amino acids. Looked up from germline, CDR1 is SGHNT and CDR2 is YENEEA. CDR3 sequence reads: CASSFTGSTEAFF. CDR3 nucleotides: TGTGCCAGCAGCTTTACAGGGAGCACTGAAGCTTTCTTT.

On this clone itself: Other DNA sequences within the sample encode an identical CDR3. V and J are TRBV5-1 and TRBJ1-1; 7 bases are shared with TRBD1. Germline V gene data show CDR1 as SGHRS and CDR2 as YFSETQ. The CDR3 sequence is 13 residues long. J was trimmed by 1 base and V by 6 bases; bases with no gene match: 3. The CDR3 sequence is CASTGQPNTEAFF. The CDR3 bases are TGCGCCAGCACGGGACAGCCGAACACTGAAGCTTTCTTT.

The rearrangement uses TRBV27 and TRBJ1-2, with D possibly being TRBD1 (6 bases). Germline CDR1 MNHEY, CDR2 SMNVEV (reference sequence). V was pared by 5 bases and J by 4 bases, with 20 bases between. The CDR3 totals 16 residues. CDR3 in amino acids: CASSLKAPGVGYGYTF. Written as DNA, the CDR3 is TGTGCCAGCAGTCTCAAAGCCCCAGGGGTAGGCTATGGCTACACCTTC.

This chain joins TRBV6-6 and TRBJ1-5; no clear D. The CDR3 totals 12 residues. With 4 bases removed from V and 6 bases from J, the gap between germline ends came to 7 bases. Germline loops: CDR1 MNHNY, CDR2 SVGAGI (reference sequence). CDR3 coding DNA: TGTGCCAGCAGTTTATTCGGTCAGCCCCAGCATTTT. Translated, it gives CASSLFGQPQHF.

The CDR3 sequence: CASFSDRNTGELFF. The CDR3 DNA reads as TGTGCCAGCTTCTCGGACAGGAACACCGGGGAGCTGTTTTTT. This chain joins TRBV18 and TRBJ2-2, with D possibly being TRBD1 (6 bases). CDR3 size: 14 residues. In germline, CDR1 is KGHSH, CDR2 LQKENI. The V end lost 7 bases, the J end lost 1 base, and 10 bases lay between the germline ends.

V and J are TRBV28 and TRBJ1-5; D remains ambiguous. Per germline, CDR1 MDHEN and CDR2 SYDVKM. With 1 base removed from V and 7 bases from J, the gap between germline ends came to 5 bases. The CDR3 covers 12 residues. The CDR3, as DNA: TGTGCCAGCAGTTTATCTCGGCAGCCCCAGCATTTT. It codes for CASSLSRQPQHF.

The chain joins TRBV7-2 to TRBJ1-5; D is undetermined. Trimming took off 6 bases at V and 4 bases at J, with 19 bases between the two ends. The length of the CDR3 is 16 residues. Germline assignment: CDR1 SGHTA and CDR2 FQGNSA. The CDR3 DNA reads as TGTGCCAGCAGTCGTACTTCCGGGTCTCTTAATCAGCCCCAGCATTTT. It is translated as CASSRTSGSLNQPQHF.

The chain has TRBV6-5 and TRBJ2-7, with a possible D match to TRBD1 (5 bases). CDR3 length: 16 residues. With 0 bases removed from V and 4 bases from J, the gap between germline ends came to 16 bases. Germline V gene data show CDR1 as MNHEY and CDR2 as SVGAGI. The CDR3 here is CASSYSPGHYNYEQYF. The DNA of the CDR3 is TGTGCCAGCAGTTACTCCCCAGGGCACTACAATTACGAGCAGTACTTC.

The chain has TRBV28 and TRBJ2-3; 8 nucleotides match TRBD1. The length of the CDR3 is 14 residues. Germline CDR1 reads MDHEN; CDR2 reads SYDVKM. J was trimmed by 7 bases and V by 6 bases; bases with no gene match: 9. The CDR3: CASRLDRGGNTQYF. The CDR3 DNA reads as TGTGCCAGCAGGCTAGACAGGGGTGGAAATACGCAGTATTTT.

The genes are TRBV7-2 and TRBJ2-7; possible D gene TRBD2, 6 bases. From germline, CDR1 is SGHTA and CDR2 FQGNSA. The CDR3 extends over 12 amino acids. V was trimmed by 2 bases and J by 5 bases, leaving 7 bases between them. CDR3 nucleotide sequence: TGTGCCAGCAGCTTAACTAGCAACGAGCAGTACTTC. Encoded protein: CASSLTSNEQYF.

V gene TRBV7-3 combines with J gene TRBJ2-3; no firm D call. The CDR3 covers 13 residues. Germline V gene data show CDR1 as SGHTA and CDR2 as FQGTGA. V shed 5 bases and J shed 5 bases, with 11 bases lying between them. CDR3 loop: CASSVTPKDTQYF. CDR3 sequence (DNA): TGTGCCAGCAGCGTTACACCCAAAGATACGCAGTATTTT.

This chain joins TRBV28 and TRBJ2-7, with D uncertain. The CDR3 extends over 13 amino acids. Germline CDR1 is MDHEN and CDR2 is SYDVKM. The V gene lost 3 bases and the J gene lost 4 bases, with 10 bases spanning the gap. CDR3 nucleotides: TGTGCCAGCAGTTTTGTGTCCAGTTACGAGCAGTACTTC. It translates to CASSFVSSYEQYF.

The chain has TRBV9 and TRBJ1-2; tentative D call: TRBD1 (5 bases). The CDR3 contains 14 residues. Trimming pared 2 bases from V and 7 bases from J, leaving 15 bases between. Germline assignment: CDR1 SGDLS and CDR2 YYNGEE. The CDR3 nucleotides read TGTGCCAGCAGCGTGGGCCTCGGGGGGTCTGGCTACACCTTC. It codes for CASSVGLGGSGYTF.

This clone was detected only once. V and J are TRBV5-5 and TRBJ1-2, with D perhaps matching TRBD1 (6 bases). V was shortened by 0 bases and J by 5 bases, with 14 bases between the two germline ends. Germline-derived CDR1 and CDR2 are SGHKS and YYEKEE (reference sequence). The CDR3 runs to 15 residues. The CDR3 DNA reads TGTGCCAGCAGCTTGGCCGGGAGGACAGCTTATGGCTACACCTTC. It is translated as CASSLAGRTAYGYTF.

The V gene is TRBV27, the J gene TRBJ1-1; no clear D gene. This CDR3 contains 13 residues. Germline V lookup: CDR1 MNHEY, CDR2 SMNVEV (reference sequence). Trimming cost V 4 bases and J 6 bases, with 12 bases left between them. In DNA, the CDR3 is TGTGCCAGCAGTTCTTCAGTTTTATCTGAAGCTTTCTTT. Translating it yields CASSSSVLSEAFF.

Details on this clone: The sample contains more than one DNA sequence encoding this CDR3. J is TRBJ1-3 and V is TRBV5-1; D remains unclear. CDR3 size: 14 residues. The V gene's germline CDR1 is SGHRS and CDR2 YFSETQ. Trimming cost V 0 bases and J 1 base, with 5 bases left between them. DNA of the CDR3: TGCGCCAGCAGCTTGGACGGTTCTGGAAACACCATATATTTT. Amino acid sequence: CASSLDGSGNTIYF.

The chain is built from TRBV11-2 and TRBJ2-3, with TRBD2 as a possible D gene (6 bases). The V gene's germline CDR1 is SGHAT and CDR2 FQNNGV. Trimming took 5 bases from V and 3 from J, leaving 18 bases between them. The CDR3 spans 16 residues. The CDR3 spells CASSSALAMQTDTQYF. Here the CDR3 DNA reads TGTGCCAGCAGCAGCGCCCTAGCGATGCAGACAGATACGCAGTATTTT.

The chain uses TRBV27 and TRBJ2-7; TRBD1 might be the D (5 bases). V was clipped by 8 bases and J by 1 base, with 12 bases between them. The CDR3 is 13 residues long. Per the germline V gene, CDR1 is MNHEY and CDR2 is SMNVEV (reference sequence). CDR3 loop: CASSWGRSYEQYF. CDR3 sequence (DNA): TGTGCCAGCTCCTGGGGCAGATCCTACGAGCAGTACTTC.

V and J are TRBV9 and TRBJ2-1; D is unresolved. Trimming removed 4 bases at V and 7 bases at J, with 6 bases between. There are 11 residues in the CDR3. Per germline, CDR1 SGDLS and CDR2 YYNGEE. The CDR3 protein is CASSFRNEQFF. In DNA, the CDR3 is TGTGCCAGCAGCTTCAGGAATGAGCAGTTCTTC.

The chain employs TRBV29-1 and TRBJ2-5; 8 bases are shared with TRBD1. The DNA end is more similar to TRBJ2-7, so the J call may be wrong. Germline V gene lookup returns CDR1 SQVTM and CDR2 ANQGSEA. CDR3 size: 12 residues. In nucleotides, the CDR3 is TGCAGCGTTCCCGGACAGGGTTACGAGCAGTACTTC. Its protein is CSVPGQGYEQYF.

As DNA, the CDR3 is TGTGCCAGCAGTATAGGGGTTACACCCACCTACGAGCAGTACTTC. Amino acids: CASSIGVTPTYEQYF. The rearrangement uses TRBV7-8 and TRBJ2-7; tentative D call: TRBD1 (5 bases). Trimming removed 6 bases from V and 2 bases from J, with 17 bases in between. From germline, CDR1 is SGHVS and CDR2 FQNEAQ. This CDR3 contains 15 residues.

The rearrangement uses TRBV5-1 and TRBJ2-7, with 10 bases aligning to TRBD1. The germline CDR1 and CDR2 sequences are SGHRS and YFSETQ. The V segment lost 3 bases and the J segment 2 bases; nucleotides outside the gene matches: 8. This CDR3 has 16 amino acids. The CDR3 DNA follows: TGCGCCAGCAGCTCTTTTTTAGGACAGGGGGCCTACGAGCAGTACTTC. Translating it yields CASSSFLGQGAYEQYF.

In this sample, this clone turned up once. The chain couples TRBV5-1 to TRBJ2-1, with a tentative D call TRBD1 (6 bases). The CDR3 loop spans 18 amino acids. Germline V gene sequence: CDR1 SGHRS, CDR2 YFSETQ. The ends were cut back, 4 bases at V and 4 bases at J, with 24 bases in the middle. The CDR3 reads CASSPRRWSQGEYNEQFF. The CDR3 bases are TGCGCCAGCAGCCCCAGAAGGTGGTCACAGGGCGAATACAATGAGCAGTTCTTC.

The CDR3 is CASSLGTSGGYEQYF. DNA of the CDR3: TGTGCCAGCAGCTTAGGGACTAGCGGGGGGTACGAGCAGTACTTC. V gene TRBV7-2 combines with J gene TRBJ2-5; 14 bases align to TRBD2. The J call is uncertain, as TRBJ2-7 better fits the DNA end. From germline, CDR1 is SGHTA and CDR2 FQGNSA. The CDR3 is made up of 15 amino acids.